The source of this T cell receptor beta chain is a study of blood T cell repertoires in COVID-19. Turning to the study itself: Researchers got acute and convalescent COVID-19 samples from the United States, Italy and Spain. From T cells, B-cell-depleted T cells, or PBMCs came the material, which was cDNA or gDNA.

Germline V CDR1 and CDR2: MGHDK, SYGVNS. Trimming at V came to 3 bases and at J to 4 bases, leaving 7 bases not matched to a gene. The CDR3 contains 15 residues. Methods used by the authors: Scientists estimated how many nucleated cells there were by amplifying reference gene primers. The repertoire was sequenced with immunoSEQ multiplex PCR; TCRdb's copy has only in-frame clones and lacks some. V and J calls and clone size are copied from that table; D and trimming were computed from the DNA. The data contain tens of thousands of clones, over 70% of them singletons. This sequence originates from a woman older than 75 with acute or convalescent COVID-19. The genes are TRBV25-1 and TRBJ1-2; 8 bases match TRBD1. Sequencing used peripheral blood. CDR3 sequence reads: CASSDPGGNSYGYTF. The CDR3 DNA is TGTGCCAGCAGTGACCCAGGGGGCAACTCCTATGGCTACACCTTC.